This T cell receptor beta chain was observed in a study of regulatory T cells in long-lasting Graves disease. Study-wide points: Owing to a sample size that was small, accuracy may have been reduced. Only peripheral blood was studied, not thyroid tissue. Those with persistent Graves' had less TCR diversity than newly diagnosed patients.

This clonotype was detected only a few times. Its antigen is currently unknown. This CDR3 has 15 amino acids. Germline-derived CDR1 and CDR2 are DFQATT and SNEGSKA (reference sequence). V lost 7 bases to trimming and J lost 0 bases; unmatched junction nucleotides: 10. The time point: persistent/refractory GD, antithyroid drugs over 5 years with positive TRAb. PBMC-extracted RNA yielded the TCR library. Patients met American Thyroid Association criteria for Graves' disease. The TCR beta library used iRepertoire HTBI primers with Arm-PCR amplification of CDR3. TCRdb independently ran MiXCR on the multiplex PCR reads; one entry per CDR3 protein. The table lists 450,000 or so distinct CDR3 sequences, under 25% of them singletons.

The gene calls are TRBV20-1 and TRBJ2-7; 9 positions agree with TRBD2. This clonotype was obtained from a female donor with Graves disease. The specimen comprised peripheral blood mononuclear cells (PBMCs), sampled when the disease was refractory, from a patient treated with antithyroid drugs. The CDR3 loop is CSVPGLALSSYEQYF. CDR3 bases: TGCAGTGTGCCGGGACTAGCCTTAAGCTCCTACGAGCAGTACTTC.